This T cell receptor (beta chain) was recovered during a study of blood T cell repertoires in COVID-19. As for the study in general: Spain, Italy and the United States supplied samples that represented acute and convalescent COVID-19. Nucleic acid was either cDNA or gDNA, and it came from T cells, B-cell-depleted T cells, or PBMCs.

Per the authors' pipeline: Cell counts per sample came from amplifying reference gene primers. Only in-frame clones appear in the TCRdb table, and some are missing; sequencing was by immunoSEQ multiplex PCR. V and J calls and clone size are given by that table; D and trimming were obtained from the DNA. The data show 80,000 to 95,000 clones, around 75% seen once. The V gene's germline CDR1 is DFQATT and CDR2 SNEGSKA (reference sequence). The ends lost 3 bases at V and 2 bases at J; junction bases unmatched: 6. This CDR3 spans 16 amino acids. Sequenced input: peripheral blood. The TCR comes from a woman aged 80 or older with active or convalescent COVID-19. The chain carries TRBV20-1 and TRBJ2-3, with 12 nucleotides matching TRBD2. The CDR3 sequence: CSASPSGRADTDTQYF. The DNA of the CDR3 is TGCAGTGCTAGTCCTAGCGGGAGGGCCGACACAGATACGCAGTATTTT.